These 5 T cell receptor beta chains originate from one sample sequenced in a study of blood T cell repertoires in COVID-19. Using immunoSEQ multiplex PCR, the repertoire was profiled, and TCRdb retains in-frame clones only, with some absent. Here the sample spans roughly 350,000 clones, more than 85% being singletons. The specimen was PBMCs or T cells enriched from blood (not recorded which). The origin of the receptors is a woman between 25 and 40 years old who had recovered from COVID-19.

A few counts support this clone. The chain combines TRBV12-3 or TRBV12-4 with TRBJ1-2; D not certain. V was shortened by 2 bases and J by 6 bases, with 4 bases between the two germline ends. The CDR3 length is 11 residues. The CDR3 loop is CASSLRDGYTF. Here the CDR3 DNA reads TGTGCCAGCAGTTTACGGGATGGCTACACCTTC.

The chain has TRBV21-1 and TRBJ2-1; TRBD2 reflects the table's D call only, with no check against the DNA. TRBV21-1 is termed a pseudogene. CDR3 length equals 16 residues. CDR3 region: CASSKGMGSSYNEQFF. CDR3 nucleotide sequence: TGTGCCAGCAGCAAAGGGATGGGGAGCTCCTACAATGAGCAGTTCTTC.

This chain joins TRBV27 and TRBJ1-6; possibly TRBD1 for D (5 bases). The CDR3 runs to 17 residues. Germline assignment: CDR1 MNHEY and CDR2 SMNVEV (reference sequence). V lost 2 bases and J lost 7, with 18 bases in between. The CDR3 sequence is CASSLNWGGVGNSPLHF. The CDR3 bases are TGTGCCAGCAGTTTAAATTGGGGGGGAGTTGGGAATTCACCCCTCCACTTT.

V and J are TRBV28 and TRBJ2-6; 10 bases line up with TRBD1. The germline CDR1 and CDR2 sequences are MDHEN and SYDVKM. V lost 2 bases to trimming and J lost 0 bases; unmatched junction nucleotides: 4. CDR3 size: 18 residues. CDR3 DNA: TGTGCCAGCAGTTTAGGGGGACAGGGGAGCTCTGGGGCCAACGTCCTGACTTTC. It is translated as CASSLGGQGSSGANVLTF.

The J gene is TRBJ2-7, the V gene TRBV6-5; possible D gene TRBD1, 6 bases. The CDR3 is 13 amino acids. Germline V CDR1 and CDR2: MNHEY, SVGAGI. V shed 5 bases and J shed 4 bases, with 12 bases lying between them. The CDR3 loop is CASSIDRFYEQYF. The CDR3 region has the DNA TGTGCCAGCAGTATAGACAGGTTTTACGAGCAGTACTTC.